One sample yielded the 9 T cell receptor beta chains listed below, sequenced in a study of cytomegalovirus exposure and HLA in healthy donors. 13 Jbeta primers and 60 Vbeta primers were used for the PCR. TCRdb's copy holds only in-frame clones and misses some; the assay was immunoSEQ multiplex PCR. The sample gives 170,000 or so clones, over 70% of which show up once; about 7% is in the top ten. Sequencing was done on a sample of PBMCs. These receptors were obtained from a young man in good health and CMV-seropositive.

The V gene is TRBV4-1, the J gene TRBJ2-5, with D possibly matching TRBD1 (6 bases). Germline CDR1 MGHRA, CDR2 YSYEKL. V was pared by 0 bases and J by 5 bases, with 13 bases between. The CDR3 is made up of 15 amino acids. This chain's CDR3 is CASSQERYREETQYF. CDR3 sequence (DNA): TGCGCCAGCAGCCAAGAGAGGTACAGGGAGGAGACCCAGTACTTC.

The rearrangement joins TRBV11-3 to TRBJ2-7; D possibly corresponds to TRBD1 (6 bases). The CDR3 length is 14 residues. V lost 1 base, J lost 7 bases, and 14 bases lay in between. Germline V gives CDR1 SGHNT, CDR2 YENEEA. The CDR3 loop is CASSLGQEVKEQYF. DNA of the CDR3: TGTGCCAGCAGCTTAGGACAGGAGGTAAAGGAGCAGTACTTC.

This rearrangement joins TRBV2 to TRBJ1-5; 9 bases are shared with TRBD1. CDR3 size: 15 residues. The V gene end was trimmed by 0 bases and the J gene end by 5 bases; junction bases not matched to a gene: 2. Germline values: CDR1 SNHLY, CDR2 FYNNEI. In DNA, the CDR3 is TGTGCCAGCAGTGAAGCCGGACAGGGGCATCAGCCCCAGCATTTT. Translating gives CASSEAGQGHQPQHF.

CDR3 bases: TGTGCCAGCAGTACCTCCGGTGGTAGGGGTCAGCCCCAGCATTTT. This encodes CASSTSGGRGQPQHF. This chain uses TRBV28 with TRBJ1-5, with D possibly TRBD1 on 5 matching bases. Germline loops: CDR1 MDHEN, CDR2 SYDVKM. V gave up 5 bases and J gave up 6 bases, with 17 bases separating them. The CDR3 runs to 15 residues. The complete variable domain, with remaining parts taken from reference TRBV28 and TRBJ1-5, reads DVKVTQSSRYLVKRTGEKVFLECVQDMDHENMFWYRQDPGLGLRLIYFSYDVKMKEKGDIPEGYSVSREKKERFSLILESASTNQTSMYLCASSTSGGRGQPQHFGDGTRLSIL.

The chain joins TRBV11-2 to TRBJ2-7; 10 nucleotides line up with TRBD1. From germline, CDR1 is SGHAT and CDR2 FQNNGV. V trimming: 0 bases; J trimming: 3 bases; junction bases outside the gene matches: 2. CDR3 size: 15 residues. CDR3 residues: CASSLDRDRGYEQYF. In DNA, the CDR3 is TGTGCCAGCAGCTTAGATCGGGACAGGGGCTACGAGCAGTACTTC.

This chain uses TRBV9 with TRBJ2-7; 11 bases map to TRBD2. This CDR3 has 15 residues. The V gene end was trimmed by 4 bases and the J gene end by 7 bases; junction bases not matched to a gene: 10. Germline lookup yields CDR1 SGDLS and CDR2 YYNGEE. The CDR3 sequence is CASSPISGGVGEQYF. The CDR3 nucleotides are TGTGCCAGCAGCCCTATTAGCGGGGGGGTTGGAGAGCAGTACTTC.

The chain joins TRBV10-1 to TRBJ2-5; D possibly corresponds to TRBD2 (6 bases). From germline, CDR1 is WNHNN and CDR2 SYGVQD (reference sequence). This CDR3 spans 15 amino acids. Trimming removed 3 bases at V and 0 bases at J, with 11 bases between. The DNA of the CDR3 is TGCGCCAGCAGTGAAGTCGGGGGAAACCAAGAGACCCAGTACTTC. This translates into CASSEVGGNQETQYF.

The CDR3 sequence is CASSTQGAIYNEQFF. The CDR3 DNA is TGTGCCAGCAGCACACAGGGGGCTATTTACAATGAGCAGTTCTTC. The V call is TRBV11-1, the J call TRBJ2-1, with TRBD1 matching over 9 bases. With 5 bases clipped from V and 4 bases from J, the junction kept 6 bases outside the gene matches. The CDR3 loop spans 15 amino acids. CDR1 is SGHAT, CDR2 FQDESV, per germline (reference sequence).

A few counts support this clone. The chain links TRBV6-1 to TRBJ2-6; the match to TRBD1 covers 9 bases. With 6 bases clipped from V and 3 bases from J, the junction kept 3 bases outside the gene matches. The CDR3 covers 15 residues. Germline-derived CDR1 and CDR2 are MNHNS and SASEGT. CDR3 bases: TGTGCCAGCAGCCGGACAGGGGATGGGGCCAACGTCCTGACTTTC. This encodes CASSRTGDGANVLTF.